The sequence of this T cell receptor (beta chain) was determined in a study of post-analysis software for immune sequencing data. Study observations and caveats: Controls showed lower frequencies than patients for five TRBV segments, and TRBV5-6, TRBV5-1 and TRBV20-1 were among these. Under F measure analysis, samples from one preparation batch co-clustered strongly.

This clonotype has a handful of counts. Its antigen remains unidentified. This CDR3 has 14 amino acids. V was cut by 1 base and J by 2 bases, with 9 bases left in between. CDR1 and CDR2 (germline): SGHRS, YFSETQ. Researchers reported that TCR beta cDNA libraries carried unique molecular identifiers. Input amounts of roughly 0.85 to 10 million T cells were used. These gave 500,000 or so cDNA molecules, so each molecule approximated one T cell. TCRdb itself ran the PCR reads through MiXCR, one entry per CDR3 protein. The sample lists more than 450,000 distinct CDR3 sequences, 44% occurring once. This receptor was identified in a girl between 5 and 17 years old with multiple sclerosis. Sequenced: blood. The chain joins TRBV5-1 to TRBJ2-5; D unresolved. The CDR3 protein is CASSLKVVQETQYF. CDR3 coding DNA: TGCGCCAGCAGCTTGAAAGTCGTACAAGAGACCCAGTACTTC.